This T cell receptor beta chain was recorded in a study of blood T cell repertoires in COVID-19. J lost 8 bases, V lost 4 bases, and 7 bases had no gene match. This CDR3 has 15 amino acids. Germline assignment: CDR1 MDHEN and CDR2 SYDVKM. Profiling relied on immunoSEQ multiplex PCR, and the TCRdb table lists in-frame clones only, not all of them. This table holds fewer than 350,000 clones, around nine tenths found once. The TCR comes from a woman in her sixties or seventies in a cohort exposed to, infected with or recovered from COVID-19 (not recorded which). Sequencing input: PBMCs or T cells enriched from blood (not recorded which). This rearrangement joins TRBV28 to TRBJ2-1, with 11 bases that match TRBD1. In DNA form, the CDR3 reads TGTGCCAGCAGTTATACCGGGACAGGGGGTCATGAGCAGTTCTTC. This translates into CASSYTGTGGHEQFF.